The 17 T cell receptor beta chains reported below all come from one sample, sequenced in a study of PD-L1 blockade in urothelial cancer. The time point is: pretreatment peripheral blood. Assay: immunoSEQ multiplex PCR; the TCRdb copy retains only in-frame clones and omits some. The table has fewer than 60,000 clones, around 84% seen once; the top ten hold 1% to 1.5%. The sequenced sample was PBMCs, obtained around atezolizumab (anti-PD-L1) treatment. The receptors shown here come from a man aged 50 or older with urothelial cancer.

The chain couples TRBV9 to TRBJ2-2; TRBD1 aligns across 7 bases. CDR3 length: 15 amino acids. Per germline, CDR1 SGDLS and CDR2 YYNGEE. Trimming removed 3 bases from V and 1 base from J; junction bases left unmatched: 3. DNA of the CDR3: TGTGCCAGCAGCGGACGACAGGGGAACACCGGGGAGCTGTTTTTT. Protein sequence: CASSGRQGNTGELFF.

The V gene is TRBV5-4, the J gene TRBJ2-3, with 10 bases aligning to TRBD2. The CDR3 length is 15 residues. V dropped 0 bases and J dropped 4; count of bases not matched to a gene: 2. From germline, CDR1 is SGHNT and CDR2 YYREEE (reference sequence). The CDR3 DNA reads TGTGCCAGCAGCTTGGAGCGGGGGGGCTCAGATACGCAGTATTTT. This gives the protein CASSLERGGSDTQYF.

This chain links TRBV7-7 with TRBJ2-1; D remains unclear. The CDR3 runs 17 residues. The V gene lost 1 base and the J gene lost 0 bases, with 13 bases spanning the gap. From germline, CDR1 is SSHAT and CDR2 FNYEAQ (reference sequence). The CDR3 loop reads CASSLEASRSSYNEQFF. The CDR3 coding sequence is TGTGCCAGCAGCTTAGAAGCATCCCGGAGCTCCTACAATGAGCAGTTCTTC.

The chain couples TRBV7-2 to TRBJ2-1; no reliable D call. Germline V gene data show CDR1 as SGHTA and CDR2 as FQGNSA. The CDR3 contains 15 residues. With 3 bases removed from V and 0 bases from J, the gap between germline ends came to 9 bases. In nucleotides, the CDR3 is TGTGCCAGCAGCTTCCGTCTACGCTCCTACAATGAGCAGTTCTTC. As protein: CASSFRLRSYNEQFF.

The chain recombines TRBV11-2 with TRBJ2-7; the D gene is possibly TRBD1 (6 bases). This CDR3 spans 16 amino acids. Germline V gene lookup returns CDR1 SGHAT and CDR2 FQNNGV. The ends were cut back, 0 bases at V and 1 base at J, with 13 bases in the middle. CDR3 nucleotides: TGTGCCAGCAGCTTAGAACGGACAGCCTTTTCCTACGAGCAGTACTTC. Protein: CASSLERTAFSYEQYF.

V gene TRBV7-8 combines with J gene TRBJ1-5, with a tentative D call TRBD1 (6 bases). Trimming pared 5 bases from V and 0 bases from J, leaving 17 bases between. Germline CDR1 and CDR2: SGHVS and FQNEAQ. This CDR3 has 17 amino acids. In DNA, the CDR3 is TGTGCCAGCAGCGTTACGGACAGCGGATATAGCAATCAGCCCCAGCATTTT. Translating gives CASSVTDSGYSNQPQHF. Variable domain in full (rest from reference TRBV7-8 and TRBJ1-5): GAGVSQSPRYKVAKRGQDVALRCDPISGHVSLFWYQQALGQGPEFLTYFQNEAQLDKSGLPSDRFFAERPEGSVSTLKIQRTQQEDSAVYLCASSVTDSGYSNQPQHFGDGTRLSIL.

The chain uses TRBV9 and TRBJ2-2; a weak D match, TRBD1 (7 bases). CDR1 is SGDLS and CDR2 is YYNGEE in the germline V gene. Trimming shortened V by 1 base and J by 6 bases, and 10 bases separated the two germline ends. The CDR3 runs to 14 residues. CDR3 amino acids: CASSVQGGSGELFF. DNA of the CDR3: TGTGCCAGCAGCGTACAGGGGGGATCCGGGGAGCTGTTTTTT.

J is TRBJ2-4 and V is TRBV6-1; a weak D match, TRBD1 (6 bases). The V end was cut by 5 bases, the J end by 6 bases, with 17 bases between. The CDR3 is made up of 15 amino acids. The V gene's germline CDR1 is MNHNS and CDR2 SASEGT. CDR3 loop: CASSFVPRQANIQYF. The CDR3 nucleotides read TGTGCCAGCAGTTTCGTACCGAGACAGGCAAACATTCAGTACTTC.

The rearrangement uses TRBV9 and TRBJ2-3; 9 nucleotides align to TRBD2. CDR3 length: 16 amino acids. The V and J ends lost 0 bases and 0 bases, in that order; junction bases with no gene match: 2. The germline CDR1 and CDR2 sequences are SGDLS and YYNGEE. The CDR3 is CASSVVSGSSTDTQYF. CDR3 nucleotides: TGTGCCAGCAGCGTAGTTAGCGGGAGTAGCACAGATACGCAGTATTTT.

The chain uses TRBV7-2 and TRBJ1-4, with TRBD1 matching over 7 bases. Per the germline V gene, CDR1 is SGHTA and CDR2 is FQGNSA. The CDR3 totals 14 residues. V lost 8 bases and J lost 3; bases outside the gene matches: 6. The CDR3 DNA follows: TGTGCCAGCGGTCACAGGGGAGCTAATGAAAAACTGTTTTTT. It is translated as CASGHRGANEKLFF.

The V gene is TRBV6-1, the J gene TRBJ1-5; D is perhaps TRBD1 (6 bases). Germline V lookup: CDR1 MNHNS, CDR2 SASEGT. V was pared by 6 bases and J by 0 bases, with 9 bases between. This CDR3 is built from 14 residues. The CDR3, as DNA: TGTGCCAGCAGAGGACAGCTTAGCAATCAGCCCCAGCATTTT. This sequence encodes CASRGQLSNQPQHF.

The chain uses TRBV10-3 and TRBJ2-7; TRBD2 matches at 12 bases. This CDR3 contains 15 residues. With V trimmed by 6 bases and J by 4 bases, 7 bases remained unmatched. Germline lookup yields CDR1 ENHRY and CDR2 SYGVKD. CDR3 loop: CAIRPSGGAPYEQYF. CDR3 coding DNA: TGTGCCATCAGGCCTAGCGGGGGGGCCCCATACGAGCAGTACTTC.

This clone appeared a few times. The CDR3 protein is CASSEARRTGETQYF. The CDR3 nucleotides are TGTGCCAGCAGTGAAGCGCGACGTACGGGGGAGACCCAGTACTTC. The chain carries TRBV6-1 and TRBJ2-5; the D gene is possibly TRBD2 (5 bases). CDR3 length: 15 residues. CDR1 and CDR2 (germline): MNHNS, SASEGT. V lost 0 bases and J 5 bases, leaving 13 bases between the germline ends.

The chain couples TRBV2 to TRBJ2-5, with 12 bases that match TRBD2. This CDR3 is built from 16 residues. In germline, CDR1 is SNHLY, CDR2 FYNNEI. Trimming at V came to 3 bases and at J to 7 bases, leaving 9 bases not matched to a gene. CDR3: CASSDRGLAGRGTQYF. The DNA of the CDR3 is TGTGCCAGCAGTGATAGGGGACTAGCGGGCCGTGGGACCCAGTACTTC.

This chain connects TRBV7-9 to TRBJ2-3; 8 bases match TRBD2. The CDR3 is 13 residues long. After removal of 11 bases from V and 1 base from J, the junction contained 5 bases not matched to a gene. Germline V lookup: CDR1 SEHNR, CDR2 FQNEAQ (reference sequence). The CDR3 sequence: CAQGRGGTDTQYF. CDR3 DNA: TGTGCCCAGGGGCGGGGGGGCACAGATACGCAGTATTTT.

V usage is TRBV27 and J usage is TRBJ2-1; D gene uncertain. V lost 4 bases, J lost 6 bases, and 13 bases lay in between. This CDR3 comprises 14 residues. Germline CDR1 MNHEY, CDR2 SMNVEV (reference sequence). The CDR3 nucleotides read TGTGCCAGCAGTTCTCTGGTGGCTAGCAATGAGCAGTTCTTC. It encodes CASSSLVASNEQFF.

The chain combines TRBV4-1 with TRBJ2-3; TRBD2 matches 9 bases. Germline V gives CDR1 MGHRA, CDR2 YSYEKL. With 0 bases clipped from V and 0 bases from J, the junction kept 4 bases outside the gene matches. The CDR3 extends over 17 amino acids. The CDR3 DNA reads TGCGCCAGCAGCCAAGACGGGGCGGGGGGGAGCACAGATACGCAGTATTTT. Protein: CASSQDGAGGSTDTQYF.